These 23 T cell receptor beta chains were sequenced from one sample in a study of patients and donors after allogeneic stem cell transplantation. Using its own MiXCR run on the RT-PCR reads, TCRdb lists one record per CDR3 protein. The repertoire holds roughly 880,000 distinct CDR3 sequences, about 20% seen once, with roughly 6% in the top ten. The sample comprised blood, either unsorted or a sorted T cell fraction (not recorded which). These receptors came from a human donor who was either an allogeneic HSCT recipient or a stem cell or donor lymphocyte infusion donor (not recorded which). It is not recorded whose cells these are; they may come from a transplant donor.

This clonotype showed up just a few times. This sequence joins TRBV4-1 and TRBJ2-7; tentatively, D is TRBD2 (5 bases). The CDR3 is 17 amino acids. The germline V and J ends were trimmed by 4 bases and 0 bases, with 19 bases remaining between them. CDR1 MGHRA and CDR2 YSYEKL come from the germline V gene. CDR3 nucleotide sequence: TGCGCCAGCAGCCGAATACTCGGACTGGGGAGCTCCTACGAGCAGTACTTC. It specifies CASSRILGLGSSYEQYF.

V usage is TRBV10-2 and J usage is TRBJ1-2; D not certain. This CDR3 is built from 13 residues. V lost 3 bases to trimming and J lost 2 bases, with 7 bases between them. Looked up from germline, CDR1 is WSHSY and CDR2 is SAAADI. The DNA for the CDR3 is TGCGCCAGCAGTGAAAACAGCAACTATGGCTACACCTTC. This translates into CASSENSNYGYTF.

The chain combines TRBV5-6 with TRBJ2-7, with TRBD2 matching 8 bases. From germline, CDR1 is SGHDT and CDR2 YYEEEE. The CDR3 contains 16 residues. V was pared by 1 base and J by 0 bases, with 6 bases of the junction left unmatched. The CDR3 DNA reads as TGTGCCAGCAGCTTGAGCGTAGCGGGGTCCTCCTACGAGCAGTACTTC. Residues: CASSLSVAGSSYEQYF.

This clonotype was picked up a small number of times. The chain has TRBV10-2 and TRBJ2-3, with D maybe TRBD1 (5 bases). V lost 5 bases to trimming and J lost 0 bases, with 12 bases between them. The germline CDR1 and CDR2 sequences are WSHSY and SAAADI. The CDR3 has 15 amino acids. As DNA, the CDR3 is TGCGCCAGCAGTAGGGGCGCCTCTAGCACAGATACGCAGTATTTT. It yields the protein CASSRGASSTDTQYF.

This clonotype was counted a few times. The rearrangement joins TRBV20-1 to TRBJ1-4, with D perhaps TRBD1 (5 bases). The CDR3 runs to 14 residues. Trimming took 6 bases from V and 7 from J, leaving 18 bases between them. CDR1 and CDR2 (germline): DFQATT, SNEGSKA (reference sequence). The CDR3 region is CSARRGGGGEKLFF. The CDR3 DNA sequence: TGCAGTGCCCGGCGCGGGGGTGGTGGTGAAAAACTGTTTTTT.

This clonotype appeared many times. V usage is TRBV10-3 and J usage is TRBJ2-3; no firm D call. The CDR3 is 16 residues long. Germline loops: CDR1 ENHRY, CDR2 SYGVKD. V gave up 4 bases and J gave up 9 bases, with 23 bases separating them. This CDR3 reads CAISAPVTPSGWTQYF. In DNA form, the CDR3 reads TGTGCCATCAGTGCGCCCGTGACCCCCTCCGGGTGGACGCAGTATTTT.

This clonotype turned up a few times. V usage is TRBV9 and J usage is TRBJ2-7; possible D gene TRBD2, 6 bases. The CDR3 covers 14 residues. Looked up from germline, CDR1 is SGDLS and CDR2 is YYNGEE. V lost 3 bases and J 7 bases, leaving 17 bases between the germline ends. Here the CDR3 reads CASSASGLGGEQYF. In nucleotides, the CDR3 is TGTGCCAGCAGCGCTTCGGGACTGGGCGGGGAGCAGTACTTC.

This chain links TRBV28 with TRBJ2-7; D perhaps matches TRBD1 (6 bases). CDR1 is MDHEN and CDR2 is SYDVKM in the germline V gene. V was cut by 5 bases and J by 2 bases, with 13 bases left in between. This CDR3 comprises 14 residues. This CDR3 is CASSTTGSAYEQYF. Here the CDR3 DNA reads TGTGCCAGCAGTACAACAGGGAGCGCCTACGAGCAGTACTTC.

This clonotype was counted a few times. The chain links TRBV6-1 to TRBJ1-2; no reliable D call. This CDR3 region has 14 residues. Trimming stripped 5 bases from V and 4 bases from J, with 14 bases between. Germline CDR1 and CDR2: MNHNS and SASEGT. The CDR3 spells CASSPGRFGYGYTF. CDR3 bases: TGTGCCAGCAGTCCAGGAAGGTTTGGCTATGGCTACACCTTC.

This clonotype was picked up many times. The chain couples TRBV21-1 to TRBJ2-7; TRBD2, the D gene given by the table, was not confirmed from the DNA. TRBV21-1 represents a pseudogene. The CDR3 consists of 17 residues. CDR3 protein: CASSKTGREGRSYEQYF. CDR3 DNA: TGTGCCAGCAGCAAAACCGGCAGGGAGGGTCGTTCGTACGAGCAGTACTTC.

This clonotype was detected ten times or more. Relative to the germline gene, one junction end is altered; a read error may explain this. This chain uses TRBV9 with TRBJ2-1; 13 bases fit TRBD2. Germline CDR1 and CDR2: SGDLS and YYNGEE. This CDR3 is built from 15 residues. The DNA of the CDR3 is TGCGCCAGCAGCCCGACTAGCGGGGGGTACAATGAGCAGTTCTTC. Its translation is CASSPTSGGYNEQFF. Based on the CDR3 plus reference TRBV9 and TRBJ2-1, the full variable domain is DSGVTQTPKHLITATGQRVTLRCSPRSGDLSVYWYQQSLDQGLQFLIQYYNGEERAKGNILERFSAQQFPDLHSELNLSSLELGDSALYFCASSPTSGGYNEQFFGPGTRLTVL.

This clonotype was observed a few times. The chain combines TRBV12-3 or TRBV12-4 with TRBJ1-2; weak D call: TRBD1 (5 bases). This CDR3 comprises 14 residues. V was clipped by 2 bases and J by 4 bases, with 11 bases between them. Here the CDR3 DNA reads TGTGCCAGCAGTTTATGGGGAGGGGCCTATGGCTACACCTTC. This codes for CASSLWGGAYGYTF.

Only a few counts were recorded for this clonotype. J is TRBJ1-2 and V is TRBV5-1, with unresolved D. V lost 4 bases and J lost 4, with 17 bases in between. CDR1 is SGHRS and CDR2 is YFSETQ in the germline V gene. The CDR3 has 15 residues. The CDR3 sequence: CASSPGPSVGYGYTF. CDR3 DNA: TGCGCCAGCAGCCCTGGACCCTCCGTCGGCTATGGCTACACCTTC.

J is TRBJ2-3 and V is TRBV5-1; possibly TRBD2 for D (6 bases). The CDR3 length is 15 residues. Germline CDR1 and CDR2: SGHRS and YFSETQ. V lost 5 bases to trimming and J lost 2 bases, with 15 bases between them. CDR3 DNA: TGCGCCAGCAGTTACCCCGGGACTTACACAGATACGCAGTATTTT. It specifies CASSYPGTYTDTQYF. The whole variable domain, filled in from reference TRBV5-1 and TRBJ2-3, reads KAGVTQTPRYLIKTRGQQVTLSCSPISGHRSVSWYQQTPGQGLQFLFEYFSETQRNKGNFPGRFSGRQFSNSRSEMNVSTLELGDSALYLCASSYPGTYTDTQYFGPGTRLTVL.

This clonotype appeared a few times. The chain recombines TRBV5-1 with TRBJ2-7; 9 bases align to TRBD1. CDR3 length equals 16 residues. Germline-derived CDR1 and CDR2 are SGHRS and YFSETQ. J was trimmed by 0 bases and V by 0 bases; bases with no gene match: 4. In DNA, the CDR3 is TGCGCCAGCAGCTTGGGACAGGGGGTAGGCTCCTACGAGCAGTACTTC. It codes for CASSLGQGVGSYEQYF.

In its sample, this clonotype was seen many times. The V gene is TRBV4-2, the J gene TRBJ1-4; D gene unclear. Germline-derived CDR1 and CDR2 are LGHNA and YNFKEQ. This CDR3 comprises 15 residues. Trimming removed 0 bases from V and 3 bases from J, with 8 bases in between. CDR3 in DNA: TGTGCCAGCAGCCAAGATACGGTTCCTAATGAAAAACTGTTTTTT. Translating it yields CASSQDTVPNEKLFF.

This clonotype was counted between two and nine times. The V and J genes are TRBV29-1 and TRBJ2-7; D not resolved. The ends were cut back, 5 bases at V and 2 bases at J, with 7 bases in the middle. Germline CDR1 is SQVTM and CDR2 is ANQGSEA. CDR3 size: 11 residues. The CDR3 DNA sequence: TGCAGCGTTATTAAAACCTACGAGCAGTACTTC. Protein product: CSVIKTYEQYF.

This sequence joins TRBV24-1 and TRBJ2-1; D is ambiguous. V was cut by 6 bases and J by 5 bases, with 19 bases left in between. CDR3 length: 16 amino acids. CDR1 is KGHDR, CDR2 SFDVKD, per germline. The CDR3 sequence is CATSSAWFWQNNEQFF. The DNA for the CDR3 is TGTGCCACCAGTAGCGCGTGGTTTTGGCAGAACAATGAGCAGTTCTTC.

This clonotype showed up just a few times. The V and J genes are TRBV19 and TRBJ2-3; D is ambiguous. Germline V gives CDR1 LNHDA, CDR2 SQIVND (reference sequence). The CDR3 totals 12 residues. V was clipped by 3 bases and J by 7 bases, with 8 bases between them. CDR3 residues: CASSMISNTQYF. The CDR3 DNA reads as TGTGCCAGTAGTATGATAAGTAATACGCAGTATTTT.

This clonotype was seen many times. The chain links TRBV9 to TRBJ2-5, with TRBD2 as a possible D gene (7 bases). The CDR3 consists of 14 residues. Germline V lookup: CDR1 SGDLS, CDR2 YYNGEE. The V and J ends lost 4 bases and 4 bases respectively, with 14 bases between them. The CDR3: CASSLRGARETQYF. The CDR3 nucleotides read TGTGCCAGCAGCCTCCGGGGGGCTAGAGAGACCCAGTACTTC.

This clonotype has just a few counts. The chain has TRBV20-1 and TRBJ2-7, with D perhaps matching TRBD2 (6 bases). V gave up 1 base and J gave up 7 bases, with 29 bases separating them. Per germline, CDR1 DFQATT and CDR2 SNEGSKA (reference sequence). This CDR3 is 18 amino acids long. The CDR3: CSARARGRRLGAIPEQYF. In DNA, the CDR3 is TGCAGTGCTAGAGCTAGAGGTCGTAGACTAGGAGCCATCCCTGAGCAGTACTTC.

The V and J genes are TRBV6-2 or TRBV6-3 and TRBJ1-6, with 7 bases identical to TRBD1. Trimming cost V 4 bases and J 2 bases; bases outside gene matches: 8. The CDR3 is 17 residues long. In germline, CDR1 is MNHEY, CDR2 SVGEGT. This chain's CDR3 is CASSFRQGGAYNSPLHF. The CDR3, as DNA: TGTGCCAGCAGTTTCCGACAGGGAGGCGCCTATAATTCACCCCTCCACTTT.

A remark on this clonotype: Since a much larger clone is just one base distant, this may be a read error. CDR3 DNA: TGTGCCAGCATCCCCTGGGACTTCACAGATACGCAGTATTTT. It yields the protein CASIPWDFTDTQYF. V and J are TRBV7-9 and TRBJ2-3; D might be TRBD2 (6 bases). The CDR3 runs 14 residues. CDR1 and CDR2 from the germline V gene are SEHNR and FQNEAQ (reference sequence). Trimming took off 7 bases at V and 2 bases at J, with 13 bases between the two ends.